This paragraph covers one T cell receptor (beta chain) sequence. No cognate antigen has been identified for it. Base qualities were left out, and no much larger clone turns up one base away. The immunoSEQ Assay, a bias-controlled multiplex PCR, was used to amplify TCRbeta CDR3 regions from genomic DNA. The published analysis was carried out like this. Within the assay, amplification of reference gene primers was used to estimate how many nucleated cells each sample contained. Sequence reads were collapsed and filtered to measure the absolute abundance of every unique TCRbeta CDR3 rearrangement. For each sample, productive Simpson clonality was calculated by taking the square root of Simpson's diversity index across productive rearrangements. TCRdb took over this immuneACCESS table, retaining in-frame rearrangements with V and J assigned. Such tables are incomplete; in checked studies, under half of the missing clones stem from an unresolved V gene, and the remainder is unexplained. The V and J calls and clone size come from that table; D and trimming were worked out from the DNA. The table for this sample lists some 40,000 clones; around 73% of them were counted only once. The ten largest clonotypes hold around 17% of the sample.

These data are taken from a study of blood T cell repertoires in COVID-19 (dated by TCRdb to the early 2020s). Regarding the research as a whole: Samples covering the acute and convalescent phases of COVID-19 were provided by collaborators in the United States, Italy and Spain. The material from the prospective study consisted of cDNA or gDNA derived from T cells, B-cell-depleted T cells, or PBMCs. Subjects who had been exposed to COVID-19, were actively infected with it, or had recovered from it provided the deeply sampled blood TCRbeta repertoires that made up the dataset. The repertoires were made available in a free public database intended to serve as a resource for research on the immune response to SARS-CoV-2. The samples were drawn from the first 160 participants of the ongoing ImmuneRACE study and from about 1,200 subjects provided by 6 global collaborators. A de-identified subject ID, COVID-19 status, age in years and sex were almost always included in the sample metadata. Where available, HLA class I and class II types were taken from metadata supplied by the sample provider and were not determined by assay-based typing.

The collaborating institutions used their own protocols to collect whole blood in K2EDTA tubes. For TCRbeta analysis, collaborators shipped samples as frozen whole blood, isolated PBMCs, or DNA extracted from either of those sample types. Findings and caveats that apply to the study as a whole: The amount of clinical and demographic metadata varied by source and participant and was provided uncurated.

From a lookup of the germline V gene, CDR1 and CDR2 are MNHEY and SVGAGI. V sheds 5 bases and J sheds 0 bases, leaving 11 bases between their ends. The CDR3 spans 14 residues, from the cysteine through the phenylalanine. Only the CDR3 part of the read is kept: 42 bases, read in frame from the first base. This chain is built from TRBV6-5 and TRBJ2-7; TRBD1 might be the D gene, on 5 matching bases. The TCR comes from a man between 65 and 80 years old with acute or convalescent COVID-19. Sequencing was done on a sample of peripheral blood. The nucleotides are TGTGCCAGCAGTAAGACAGAAAGCTCCTACGAGCAGTACTTC. It specifies CASSKTESSYEQYF.